A single sample gave rise to the 4 T cell receptor beta chains below, sequenced in a study of shared clonotypes between healthy human individuals. Libraries were prepared by immunoSEQ multiplex PCR; TCRdb keeps only in-frame clonotypes and omits some of them. The repertoire holds a few million clones, around 90% seen once, with around 0.35% in the top ten. Material for sequencing was naive CD4+ T cells from PBMCs. As to subset: CD45RA+ positively selected. These receptors came from a man aged 18 to 35 in good health. Some clones in this sample may be carry-over from other donors' samples.

This chain connects TRBV7-9 to TRBJ2-7; 8 bases align to TRBD1. The V segment lost 4 bases and the J segment 3 bases; nucleotides outside the gene matches: 5. The CDR3 runs to 14 residues. In germline, CDR1 is SEHNR, CDR2 FQNEAQ (reference sequence). The CDR3: CASSSSDRGYEQYF. The CDR3 region has the DNA TGTGCCAGCAGCTCCTCCGACAGGGGCTACGAGCAGTACTTC.

This sequence joins TRBV5-1 and TRBJ2-7; 7 bases align to TRBD2. J gave up 0 bases and V 9 bases, and 9 bases lay outside the gene matches. The CDR3 loop spans 14 amino acids. The germline gives CDR1 SGHRS, CDR2 YFSETQ. The CDR3 DNA follows: TGCGCCACCCGACTGAGCGGGATCTCCTACGAGCAGTACTTC. Protein sequence: CATRLSGISYEQYF.

The chain employs TRBV9 and TRBJ1-4, with 8 bases matching TRBD1. Germline CDR1 is SGDLS and CDR2 is YYNGEE. Germline trimming cut 3 bases from V and 8 bases from J; bases unmatched to any gene: 6. This CDR3 spans 14 amino acids. In nucleotides, the CDR3 is TGTGCCAGCAGCGCACAGGGGGGAGGCGAAAAACTGTTTTTT. Protein sequence: CASSAQGGGEKLFF. The complete variable domain, with remaining parts taken from reference TRBV9 and TRBJ1-4, reads DSGVTQTPKHLITATGQRVTLRCSPRSGDLSVYWYQQSLDQGLQFLIQYYNGEERAKGNILERFSAQQFPDLHSELNLSSLELGDSALYFCASSAQGGGEKLFFGSGTQLSVL.

With respect to this clone: Additional DNA sequences in this sample encode the identical CDR3. The chain recombines TRBV7-9 with TRBJ2-3; possible D gene TRBD2, 6 bases. Between the trimmed V and J ends, which lost 2 bases and 0 bases, there was a span of 9 bases. CDR3 length: 15 amino acids. Germline V gives CDR1 SEHNR, CDR2 FQNEAQ (reference sequence). The CDR3 here is CASSLLAGSTDTQYF. The DNA of the CDR3 is TGTGCCAGCAGCTTACTGGCGGGGAGCACAGATACGCAGTATTTT.